The present T cell receptor beta chain was sequenced within a study of blood T cell repertoires in COVID-19. Turning to the study itself: Sites in the United States, Italy and Spain provided acute and convalescent COVID-19 samples.

The germline CDR1 and CDR2 sequences are SGHAT and FQNNGV. The CDR3 extends over 15 amino acids. V was cut by 5 bases and J by 10 bases, with 18 bases left in between. Profiling relied on immunoSEQ multiplex PCR, and the TCRdb table lists in-frame clones only, not all of them. The sample consists of 140,000 or so clones, over 80% of them appearing once. The chain carries TRBV11-2 and TRBJ1-6; D gene uncertain. The sequence was collected from a woman aged 50 to 60 with acute or convalescent COVID-19. The specimen sequenced was peripheral blood. The DNA for the CDR3 is TGTGCCAGCAGCCCTCGGAGGATATTCTCGTCACCCCTCCACTTT. Translating it yields CASSPRRIFSSPLHF.